Detailed here is one TCR beta chain. The PCR used 60 Vbeta and 13 Jbeta primers. In the authors' methods: In a later analysis, 8.5 million to 14 million of tens of millions of unique beta chains occurred in at least two donors. TCRdb's table, derived via immunoSEQ multiplex PCR, lists solely in-frame clones and lacks some. V, J and clone size derive from that table, while D and trimming were established from the DNA sequence. The data contain over 150,000 clones, about four fifths of them singletons. This sample was taken from a study of cytomegalovirus exposure and HLA in healthy donors. Germline assignment: CDR1 LGHNA and CDR2 YSLEER. The CDR3 extends over 13 amino acids. With 0 bases removed from V and 7 bases from J, the gap between germline ends came to 7 bases.

The receptor was derived from a male donor in good health and CMV-seropositive. The chain links TRBV4-3 to TRBJ2-1; D ambiguous. The source material was PBMCs. The CDR3 spells CASSQDNENEQFF. In DNA, the CDR3 is TGCGCCAGCAGCCAAGATAACGAGAATGAGCAGTTCTTC.